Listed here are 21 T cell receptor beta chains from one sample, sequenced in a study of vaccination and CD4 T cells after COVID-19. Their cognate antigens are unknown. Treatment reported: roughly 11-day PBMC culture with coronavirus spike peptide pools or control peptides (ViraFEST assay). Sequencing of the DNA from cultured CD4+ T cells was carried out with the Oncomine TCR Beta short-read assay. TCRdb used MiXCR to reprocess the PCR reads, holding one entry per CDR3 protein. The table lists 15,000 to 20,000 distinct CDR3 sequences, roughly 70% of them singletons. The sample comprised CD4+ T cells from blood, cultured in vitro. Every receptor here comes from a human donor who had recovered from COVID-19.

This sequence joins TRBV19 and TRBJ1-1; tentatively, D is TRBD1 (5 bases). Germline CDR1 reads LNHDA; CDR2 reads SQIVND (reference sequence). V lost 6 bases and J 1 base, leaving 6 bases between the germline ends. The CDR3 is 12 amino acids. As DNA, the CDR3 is TGTGCCAGTAGCCAGGGGAACACTGAAGCTTTCTTT. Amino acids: CASSQGNTEAFF.

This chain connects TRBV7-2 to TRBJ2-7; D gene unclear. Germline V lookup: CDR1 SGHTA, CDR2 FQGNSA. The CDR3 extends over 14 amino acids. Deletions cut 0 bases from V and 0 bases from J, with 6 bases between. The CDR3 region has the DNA TGTGCCAGCAGCTTAGCGCACAGCTCCTACGAGCAGTACTTC. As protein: CASSLAHSSYEQYF.

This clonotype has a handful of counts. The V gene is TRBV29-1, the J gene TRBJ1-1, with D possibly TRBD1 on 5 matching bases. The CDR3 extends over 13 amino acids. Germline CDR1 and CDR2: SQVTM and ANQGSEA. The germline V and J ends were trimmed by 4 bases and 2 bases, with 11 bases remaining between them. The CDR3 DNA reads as TGCAGCGTTGGGGGGGAGGTCAACACTGAAGCTTTCTTT. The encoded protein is CSVGGEVNTEAFF.

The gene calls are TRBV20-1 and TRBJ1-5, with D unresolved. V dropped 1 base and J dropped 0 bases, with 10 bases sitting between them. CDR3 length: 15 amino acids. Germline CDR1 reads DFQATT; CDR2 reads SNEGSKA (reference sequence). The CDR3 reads CSARGSAYSNQPQHF. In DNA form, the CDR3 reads TGCAGTGCTAGAGGCTCAGCGTATAGCAATCAGCCCCAGCATTTT.

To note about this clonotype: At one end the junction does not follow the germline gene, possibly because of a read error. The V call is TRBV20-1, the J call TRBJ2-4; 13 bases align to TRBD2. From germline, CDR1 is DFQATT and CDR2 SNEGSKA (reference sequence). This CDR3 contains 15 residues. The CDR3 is CSARGLAGAGNIQYF. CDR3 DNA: TGCAGTGCGAGAGGACTAGCGGGAGCTGGAAACATTCAGTACTTC.

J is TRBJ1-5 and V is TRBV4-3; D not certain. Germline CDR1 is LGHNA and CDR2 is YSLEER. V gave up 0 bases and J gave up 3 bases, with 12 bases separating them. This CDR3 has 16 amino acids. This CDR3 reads CASSQDAQEPNQPQHF. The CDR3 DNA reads TGCGCCAGCAGCCAAGATGCCCAGGAACCCAATCAGCCCCAGCATTTT.

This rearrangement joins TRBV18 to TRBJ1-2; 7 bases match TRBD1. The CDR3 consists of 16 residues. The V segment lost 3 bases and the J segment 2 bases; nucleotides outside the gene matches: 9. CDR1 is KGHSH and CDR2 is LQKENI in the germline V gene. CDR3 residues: CASSPRTGAENYGYTF. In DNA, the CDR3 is TGTGCCAGCTCACCCCGTACAGGGGCGGAAAACTATGGCTACACCTTC. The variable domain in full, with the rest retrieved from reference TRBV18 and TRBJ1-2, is NAGVMQNPRHLVRRRGQEARLRCSPMKGHSHVYWYRQLPEEGLKFMVYLQKENIIDESGMPKERFSAEFPKEGPSILRIQQVVRGDSAAYFCASSPRTGAENYGYTFGSGTRLTVV.

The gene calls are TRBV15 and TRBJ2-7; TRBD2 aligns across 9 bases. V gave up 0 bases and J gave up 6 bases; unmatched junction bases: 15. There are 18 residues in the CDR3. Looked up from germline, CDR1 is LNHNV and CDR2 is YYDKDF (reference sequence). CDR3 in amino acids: CATSRDWPSGIGSAEQYF. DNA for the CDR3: TGTGCCACCAGCAGAGATTGGCCTAGCGGGATTGGATCCGCCGAGCAGTACTTC.

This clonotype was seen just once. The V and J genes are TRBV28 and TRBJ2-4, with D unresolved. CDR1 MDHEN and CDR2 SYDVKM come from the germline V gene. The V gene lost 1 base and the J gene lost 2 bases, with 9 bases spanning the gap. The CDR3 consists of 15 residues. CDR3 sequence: CASSLLGNTKNIQYF. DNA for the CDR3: TGTGCCAGCAGTTTATTGGGTAATACCAAAAACATTCAGTACTTC.

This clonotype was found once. The DNA of the CDR3 is TGTGCCAGCAGCTCTGAGGAGGGGCAGCCCCAGCATTTT. Protein product: CASSSEEGQPQHF. The V and J genes are TRBV7-2 and TRBJ1-5, with D possibly being TRBD1 (5 bases). Looked up from germline, CDR1 is SGHTA and CDR2 is FQGNSA. This CDR3 comprises 13 residues. V shed 4 bases and J shed 7 bases, with 11 bases lying between them.

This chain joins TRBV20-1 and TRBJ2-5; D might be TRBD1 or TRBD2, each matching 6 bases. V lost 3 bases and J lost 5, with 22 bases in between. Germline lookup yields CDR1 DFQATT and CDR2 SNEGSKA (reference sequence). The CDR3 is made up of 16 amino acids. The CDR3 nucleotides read TGCAGTGCTAGCCCATTTGGAGGGGCTAGGGGGGAGACCCAGTACTTC. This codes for CSASPFGGARGETQYF.

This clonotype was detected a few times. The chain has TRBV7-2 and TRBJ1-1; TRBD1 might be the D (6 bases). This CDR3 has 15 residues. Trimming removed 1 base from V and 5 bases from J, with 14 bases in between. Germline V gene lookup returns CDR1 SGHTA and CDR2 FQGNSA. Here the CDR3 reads CASSLGGGGKTEAFF. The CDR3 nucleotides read TGTGCCAGCAGCTTAGGTGGAGGGGGGAAGACTGAAGCTTTCTTT.

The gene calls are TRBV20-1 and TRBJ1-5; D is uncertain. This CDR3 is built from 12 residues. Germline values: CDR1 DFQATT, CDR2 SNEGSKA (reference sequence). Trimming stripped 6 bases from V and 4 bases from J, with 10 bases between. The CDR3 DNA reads TGCAGTGCCGGACGGAGAAATCAGCCCCAGCATTTT. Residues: CSAGRRNQPQHF.

The CDR3 sequence is CASSLETGGFQPQHF. In DNA form, the CDR3 reads TGTGCCAGCAGTCTAGAGACAGGGGGCTTTCAGCCCCAGCATTTT. This chain uses TRBV7-9 with TRBJ1-5; 10 nucleotides line up with TRBD1. Germline values: CDR1 SEHNR, CDR2 FQNEAQ (reference sequence). CDR3 length: 15 residues. The V segment lost 6 bases and the J segment 6 bases; nucleotides outside the gene matches: 8.

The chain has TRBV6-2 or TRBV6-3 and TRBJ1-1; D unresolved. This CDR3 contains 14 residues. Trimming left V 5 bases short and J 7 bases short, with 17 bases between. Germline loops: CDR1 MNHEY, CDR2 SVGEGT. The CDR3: CASSRAPPLYEAFF. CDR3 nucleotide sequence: TGTGCCAGCAGTAGGGCACCACCTCTTTATGAAGCTTTCTTT.

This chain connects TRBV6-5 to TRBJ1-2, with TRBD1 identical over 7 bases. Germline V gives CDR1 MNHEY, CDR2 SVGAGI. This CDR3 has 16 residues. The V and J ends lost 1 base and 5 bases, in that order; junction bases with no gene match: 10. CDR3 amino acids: CASSYFSRGNGYGYTF. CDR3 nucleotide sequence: TGTGCCAGCAGTTACTTTAGCAGGGGGAACGGTTATGGCTACACCTTC.

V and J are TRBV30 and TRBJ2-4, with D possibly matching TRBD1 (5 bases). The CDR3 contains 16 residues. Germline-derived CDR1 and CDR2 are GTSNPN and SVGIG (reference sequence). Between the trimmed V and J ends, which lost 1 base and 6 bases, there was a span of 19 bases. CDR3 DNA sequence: TGTGCCTGGAGTGAAATCTCTAACACAAGGGGAAACATTCAGTACTTC. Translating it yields CAWSEISNTRGNIQYF.

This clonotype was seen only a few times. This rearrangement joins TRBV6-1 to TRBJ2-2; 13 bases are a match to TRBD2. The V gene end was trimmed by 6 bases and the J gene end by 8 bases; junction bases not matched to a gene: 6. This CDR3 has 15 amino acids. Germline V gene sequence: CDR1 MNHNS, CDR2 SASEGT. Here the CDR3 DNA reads TGTGCCAGCAGCCGGACTAGCGGGAGAAAAGGGGAGCTGTTTTTT. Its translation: CASSRTSGRKGELFF.

The CDR3 nucleotides read TGTGCCAGCAGCTTGGGGGTCCATCTCCCGGAGGAGCAGTTCTTC. Its protein is CASSLGVHLPEEQFF. The gene calls are TRBV7-2 and TRBJ2-1; D may be TRBD1 or TRBD2 (5 bases each). The CDR3 length is 15 residues. Per the germline V gene, CDR1 is SGHTA and CDR2 is FQGNSA. Between the trimmed V and J ends, which lost 3 bases and 10 bases, there was a span of 19 bases.

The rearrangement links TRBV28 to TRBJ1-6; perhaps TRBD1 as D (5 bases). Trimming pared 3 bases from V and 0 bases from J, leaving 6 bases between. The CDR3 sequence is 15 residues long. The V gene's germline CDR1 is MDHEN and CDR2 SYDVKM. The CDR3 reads CASSFTGSYNSPLHF. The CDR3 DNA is TGTGCCAGCAGTTTCACAGGCTCCTATAATTCACCCCTCCACTTT. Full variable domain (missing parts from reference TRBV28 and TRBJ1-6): DVKVTQSSRYLVKRTGEKVFLECVQDMDHENMFWYRQDPGLGLRLIYFSYDVKMKEKGDIPEGYSVSREKKERFSLILESASTNQTSMYLCASSFTGSYNSPLHFGNGTRLTVT.

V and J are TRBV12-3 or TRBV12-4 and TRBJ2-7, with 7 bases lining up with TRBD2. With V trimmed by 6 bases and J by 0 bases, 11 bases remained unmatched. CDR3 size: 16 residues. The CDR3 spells CASSTGGRWSSYEQYF. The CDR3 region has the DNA TGTGCCAGCAGCACGGGGGGAAGGTGGTCCTCCTACGAGCAGTACTTC.